This TCR beta chain derives from a study of blood T cell repertoires in COVID-19. Study summary: In each case, the material was cDNA or gDNA derived from T cells, B-cell-depleted T cells, or PBMCs.

Measured with immunoSEQ multiplex PCR; TCRdb has only the in-frame clones, and not every one. The sample shows roughly 400,000 clones, approximately 90% of them seen only once. The V end was cut by 7 bases, the J end by 1 base, with 16 bases between. The CDR3 consists of 15 residues. Germline CDR1 is SNHLY and CDR2 is FYNNEI. Enrolled through a virtual design, the participants were between roughly 18 and 90 years of age and came from roughly 22 US areas. The study assigned cohorts using participant-reported clinical history. This TCR derives from a woman aged 40 to 49 who had been exposed to COVID-19. The chain has TRBV2 and TRBJ1-1, with D perhaps matching TRBD1 (6 bases). The sample was PBMCs or T cells enriched from blood (not recorded which). CDR3 sequence reads: CASIPRGGANTEAFF. DNA of the CDR3: TGTGCCAGCATTCCCCGAGGGGGAGCGAACACTGAAGCTTTCTTT.